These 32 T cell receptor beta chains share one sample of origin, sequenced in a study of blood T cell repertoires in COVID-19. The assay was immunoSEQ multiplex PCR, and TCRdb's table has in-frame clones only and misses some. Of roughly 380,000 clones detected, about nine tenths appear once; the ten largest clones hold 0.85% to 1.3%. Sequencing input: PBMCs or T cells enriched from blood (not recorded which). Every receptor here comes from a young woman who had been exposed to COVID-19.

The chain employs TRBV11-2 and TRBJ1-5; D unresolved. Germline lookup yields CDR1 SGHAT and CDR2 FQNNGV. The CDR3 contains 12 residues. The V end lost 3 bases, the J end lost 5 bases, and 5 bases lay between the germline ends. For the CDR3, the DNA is TGTGCCAGCAGCTTGGTAGATCAGCCCCAGCATTTT. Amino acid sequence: CASSLVDQPQHF. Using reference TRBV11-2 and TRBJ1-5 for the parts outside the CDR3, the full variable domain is EAGVAQSPRYKIIEKRQSVAFWCNPISGHATLYWYQQILGQGPKLLIQFQNNGVVDDSQLPKDRFSAERLKGVDSTLKIQPAKLEDSAVYLCASSLVDQPQHFGDGTRLSIL.

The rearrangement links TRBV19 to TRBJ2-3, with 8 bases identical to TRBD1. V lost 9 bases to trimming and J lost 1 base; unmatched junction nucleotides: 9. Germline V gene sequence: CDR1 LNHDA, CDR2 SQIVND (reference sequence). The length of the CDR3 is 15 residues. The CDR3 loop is CASRRGREGTDTQYF. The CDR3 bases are TGTGCCAGCCGCAGGGGGCGCGAGGGCACAGATACGCAGTATTTT. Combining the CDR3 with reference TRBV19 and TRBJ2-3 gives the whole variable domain DGGITQSPKYLFRKEGQNVTLSCEQNLNHDAMYWYRQDPGQGLRLIYYSQIVNDFQKGDIAEGYSVSREKKESFPLTVTSAQKNPTAFYLCASRRGREGTDTQYFGPGTRLTVL.

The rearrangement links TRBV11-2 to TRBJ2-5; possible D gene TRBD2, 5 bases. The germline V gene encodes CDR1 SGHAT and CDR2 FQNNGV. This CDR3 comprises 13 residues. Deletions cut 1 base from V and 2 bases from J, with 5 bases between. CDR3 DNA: TGTGCCAGCAGCTTAGGGGAGCAAGAGACCCAGTACTTC. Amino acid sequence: CASSLGEQETQYF.

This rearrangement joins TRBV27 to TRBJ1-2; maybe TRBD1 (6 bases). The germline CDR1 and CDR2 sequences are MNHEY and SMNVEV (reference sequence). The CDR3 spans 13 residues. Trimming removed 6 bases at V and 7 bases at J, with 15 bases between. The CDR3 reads CASSRQGGGGYTF. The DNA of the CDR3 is TGTGCCAGCAGCCGGCAGGGAGGGGGTGGCTACACCTTC.

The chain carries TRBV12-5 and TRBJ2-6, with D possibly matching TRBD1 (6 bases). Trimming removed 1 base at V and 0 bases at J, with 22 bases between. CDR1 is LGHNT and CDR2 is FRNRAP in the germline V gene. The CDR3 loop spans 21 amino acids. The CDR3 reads CASGLDTMKGQVSSGANVLTF. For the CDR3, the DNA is TGTGCTAGTGGTTTGGATACCATGAAGGGACAAGTTTCCTCTGGGGCCAACGTCCTGACTTTC.

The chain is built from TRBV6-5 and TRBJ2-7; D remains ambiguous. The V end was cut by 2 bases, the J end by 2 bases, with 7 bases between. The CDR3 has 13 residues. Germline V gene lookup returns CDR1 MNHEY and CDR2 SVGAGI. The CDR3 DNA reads TGTGCCAGCAGTTACGCCCTAGCCTACGAGCAGTACTTC. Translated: CASSYALAYEQYF.

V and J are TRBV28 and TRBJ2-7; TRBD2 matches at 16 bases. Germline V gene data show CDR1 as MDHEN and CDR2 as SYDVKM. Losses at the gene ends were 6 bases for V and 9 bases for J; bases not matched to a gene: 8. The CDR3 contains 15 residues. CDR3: CASSSGLAGGDGQYF. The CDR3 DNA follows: TGTGCCAGCAGCTCGGGACTAGCGGGAGGGGACGGGCAGTACTTC.

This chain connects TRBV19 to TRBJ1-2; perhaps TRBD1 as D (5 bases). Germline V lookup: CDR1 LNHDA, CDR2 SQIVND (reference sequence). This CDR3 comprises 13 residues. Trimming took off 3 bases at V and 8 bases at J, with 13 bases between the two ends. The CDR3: CASSMFRVEGYTF. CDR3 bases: TGTGCCAGTAGTATGTTCAGGGTGGAAGGCTACACCTTC.

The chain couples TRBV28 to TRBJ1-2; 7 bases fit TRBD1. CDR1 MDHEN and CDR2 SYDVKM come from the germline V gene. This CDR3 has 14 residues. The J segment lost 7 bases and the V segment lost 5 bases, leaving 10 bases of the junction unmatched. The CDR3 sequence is CASSLPDRDPGYTF. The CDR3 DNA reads TGTGCCAGCAGTCTCCCCGACAGGGATCCTGGCTACACCTTC.

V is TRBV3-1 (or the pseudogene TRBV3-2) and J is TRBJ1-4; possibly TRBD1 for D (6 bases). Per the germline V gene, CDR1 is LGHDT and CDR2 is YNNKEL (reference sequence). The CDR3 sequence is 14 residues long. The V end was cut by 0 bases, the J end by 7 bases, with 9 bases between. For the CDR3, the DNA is TGTGCCAGCAGCCAAGAATTGACAGGTGAAAAACTGTTTTTT. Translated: CASSQELTGEKLFF.

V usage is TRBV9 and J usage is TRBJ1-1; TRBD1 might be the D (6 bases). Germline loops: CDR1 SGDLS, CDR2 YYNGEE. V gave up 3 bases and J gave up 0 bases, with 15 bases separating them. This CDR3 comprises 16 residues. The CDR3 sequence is CASSEGIAGVNTEAFF. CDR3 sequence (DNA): TGTGCCAGCAGCGAAGGAATCGCAGGGGTGAACACTGAAGCTTTCTTT.

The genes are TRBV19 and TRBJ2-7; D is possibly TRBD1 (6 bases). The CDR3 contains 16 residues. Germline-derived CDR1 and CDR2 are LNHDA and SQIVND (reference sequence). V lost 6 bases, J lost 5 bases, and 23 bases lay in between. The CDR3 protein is CASRCGLGTLLNEQYF. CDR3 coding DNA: TGTGCCAGTAGATGCGGTTTAGGGACACTTCTTAACGAGCAGTACTTC.

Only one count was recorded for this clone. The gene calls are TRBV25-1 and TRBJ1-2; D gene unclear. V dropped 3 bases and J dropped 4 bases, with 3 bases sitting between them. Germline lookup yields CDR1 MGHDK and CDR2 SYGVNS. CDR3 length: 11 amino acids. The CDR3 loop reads CASSEAYGYTF. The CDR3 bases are TGTGCCAGCAGTGAGGCCTATGGCTACACCTTC.

In nucleotides, the CDR3 is TGTGCCAGCTCACCTCTCAATTCCAGGGGATCGAACACCGGGGAGCTGTTTTTT. Its protein product is CASSPLNSRGSNTGELFF. The rearrangement uses TRBV18 and TRBJ2-2; D is perhaps TRBD1 (6 bases). Between the trimmed V and J ends, which lost 3 bases and 0 bases, there was a span of 17 bases. CDR1 and CDR2 (germline): KGHSH, LQKENI. CDR3 length equals 18 residues.

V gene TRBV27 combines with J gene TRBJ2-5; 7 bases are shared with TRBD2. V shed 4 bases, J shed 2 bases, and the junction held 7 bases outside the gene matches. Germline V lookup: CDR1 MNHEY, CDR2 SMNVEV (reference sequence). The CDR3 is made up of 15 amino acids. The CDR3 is CASSSAGKGQETQYF. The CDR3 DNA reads TGTGCCAGCAGTTCAGCGGGGAAGGGTCAAGAGACCCAGTACTTC.

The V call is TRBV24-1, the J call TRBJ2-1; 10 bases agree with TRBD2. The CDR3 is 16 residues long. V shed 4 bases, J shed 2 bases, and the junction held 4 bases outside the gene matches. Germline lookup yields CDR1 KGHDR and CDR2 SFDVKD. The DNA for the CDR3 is TGTGCCACCAGTGACCTAGCGGGGGAGACCTACAATGAGCAGTTCTTC. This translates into CATSDLAGETYNEQFF.

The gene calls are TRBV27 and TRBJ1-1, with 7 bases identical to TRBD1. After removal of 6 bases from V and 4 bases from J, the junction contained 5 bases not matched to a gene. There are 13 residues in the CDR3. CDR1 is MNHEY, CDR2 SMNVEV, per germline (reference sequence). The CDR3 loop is CASRRGGRTEAFF. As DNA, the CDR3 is TGTGCCAGCAGGCGAGGGGGCCGCACTGAAGCTTTCTTT.

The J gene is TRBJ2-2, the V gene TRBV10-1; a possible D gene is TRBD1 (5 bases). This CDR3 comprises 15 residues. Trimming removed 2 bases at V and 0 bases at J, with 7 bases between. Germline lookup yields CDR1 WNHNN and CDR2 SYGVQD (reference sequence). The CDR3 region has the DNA TGCGCCAGCAGTGAGCAGACAGCGAACACCGGGGAGCTGTTTTTT. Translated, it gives CASSEQTANTGELFF.

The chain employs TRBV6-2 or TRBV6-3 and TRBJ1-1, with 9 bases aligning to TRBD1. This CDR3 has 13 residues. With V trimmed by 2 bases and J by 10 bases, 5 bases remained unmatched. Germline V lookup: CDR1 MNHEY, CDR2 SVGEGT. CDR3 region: CASSYPPGQGAFF. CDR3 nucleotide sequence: TGTGCCAGCAGTTACCCTCCGGGACAGGGAGCTTTCTTT.

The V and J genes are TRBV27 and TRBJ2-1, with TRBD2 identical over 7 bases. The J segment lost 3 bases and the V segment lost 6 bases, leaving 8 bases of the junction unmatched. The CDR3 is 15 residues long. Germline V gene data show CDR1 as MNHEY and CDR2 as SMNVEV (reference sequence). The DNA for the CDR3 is TGTGCCAGCAGACATCTAGCGGATTACTACAATGAGCAGTTCTTC. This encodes CASRHLADYYNEQFF.

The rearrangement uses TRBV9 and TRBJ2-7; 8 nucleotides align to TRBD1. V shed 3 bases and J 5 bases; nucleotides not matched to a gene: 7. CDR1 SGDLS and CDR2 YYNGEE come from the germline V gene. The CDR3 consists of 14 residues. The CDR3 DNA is TGTGCCAGCAGCGGCGGGACAGGTCCCAACGAGCAGTACTTC. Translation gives CASSGGTGPNEQYF.

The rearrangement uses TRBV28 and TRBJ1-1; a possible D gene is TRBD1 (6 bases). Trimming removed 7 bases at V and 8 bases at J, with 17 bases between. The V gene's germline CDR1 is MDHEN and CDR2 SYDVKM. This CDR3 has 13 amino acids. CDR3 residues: CASTFTTGHEAFF. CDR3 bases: TGTGCCAGCACCTTCACTACAGGGCACGAAGCTTTCTTT.

CDR3 sequence: CASSQDLGRGETQYF. Here the CDR3 DNA reads TGTGCCAGCAGCCAAGATCTCGGGAGAGGGGAGACCCAGTACTTC. The rearrangement links TRBV3-1 (or the pseudogene TRBV3-2) to TRBJ2-5, with D possibly matching TRBD2 (6 bases). Germline CDR1 and CDR2: LGHDT and YNNKEL (reference sequence). The CDR3 is 15 amino acids. The germline V and J ends were trimmed by 0 bases and 5 bases, with 13 bases remaining between them.

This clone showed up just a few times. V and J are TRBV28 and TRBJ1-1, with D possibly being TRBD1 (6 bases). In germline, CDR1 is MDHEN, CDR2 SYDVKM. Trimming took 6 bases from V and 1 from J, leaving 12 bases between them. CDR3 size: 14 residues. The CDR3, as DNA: TGTGCCAGCAGGCAACCGGGACAGAACACTGAAGCTTTCTTT. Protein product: CASRQPGQNTEAFF. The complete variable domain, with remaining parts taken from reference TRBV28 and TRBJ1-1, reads DVKVTQSSRYLVKRTGEKVFLECVQDMDHENMFWYRQDPGLGLRLIYFSYDVKMKEKGDIPEGYSVSREKKERFSLILESASTNQTSMYLCASRQPGQNTEAFFGQGTRLTVV.

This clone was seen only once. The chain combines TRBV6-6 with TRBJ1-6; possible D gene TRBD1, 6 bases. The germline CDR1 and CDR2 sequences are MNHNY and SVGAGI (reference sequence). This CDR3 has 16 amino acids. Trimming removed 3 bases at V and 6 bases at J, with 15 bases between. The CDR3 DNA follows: TGTGCCAGCAGTTATCCCCCCCACAGGGCTAATTCACCCCTCCACTTT. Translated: CASSYPPHRANSPLHF.

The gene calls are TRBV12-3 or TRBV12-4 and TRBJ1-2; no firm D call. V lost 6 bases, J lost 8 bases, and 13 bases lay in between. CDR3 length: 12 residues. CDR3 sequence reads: CASSPPRLGYTF. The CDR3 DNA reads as TGTGCCAGCAGCCCGCCGAGGCTCGGCTACACCTTC.

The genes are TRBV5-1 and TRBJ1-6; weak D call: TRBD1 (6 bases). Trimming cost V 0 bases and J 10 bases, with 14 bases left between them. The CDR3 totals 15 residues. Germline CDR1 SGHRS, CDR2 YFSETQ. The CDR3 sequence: CASSLAPGEGSPLHF. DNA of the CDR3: TGCGCCAGCAGCTTGGCCCCAGGGGAGGGCTCACCCCTCCACTTT.

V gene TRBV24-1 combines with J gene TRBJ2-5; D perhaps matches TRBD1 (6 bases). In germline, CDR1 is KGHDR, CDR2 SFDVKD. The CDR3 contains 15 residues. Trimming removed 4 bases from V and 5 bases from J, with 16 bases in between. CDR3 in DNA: TGTGCCACCAGTGAACTACAGGGTTTGGGGGAGACCCAGTACTTC. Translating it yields CATSELQGLGETQYF.

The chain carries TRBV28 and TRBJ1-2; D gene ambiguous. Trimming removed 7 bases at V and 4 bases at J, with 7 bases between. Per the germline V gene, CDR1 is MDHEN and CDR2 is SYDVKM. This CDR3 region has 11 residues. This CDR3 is CASTQLYGYTF. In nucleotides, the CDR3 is TGTGCCAGCACACAGCTCTATGGCTACACCTTC.

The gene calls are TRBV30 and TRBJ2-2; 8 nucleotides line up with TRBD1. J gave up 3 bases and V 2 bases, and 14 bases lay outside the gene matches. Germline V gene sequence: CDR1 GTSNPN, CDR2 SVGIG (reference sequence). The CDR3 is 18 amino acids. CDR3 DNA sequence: TGTGCCTGGAGTTTACCCCATAGGACAGGGATACACACCGGGGAGCTGTTTTTT. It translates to CAWSLPHRTGIHTGELFF. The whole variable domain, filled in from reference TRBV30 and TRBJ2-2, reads SQTIHQWPATLVQPVGSPLSLECTVEGTSNPNLYWYRQAAGRGLQLLFYSVGIGQISSEVPQNLSASRPQDRQFILSSKKLLLSDSGFYLCAWSLPHRTGIHTGELFFGEGSRLTVL.

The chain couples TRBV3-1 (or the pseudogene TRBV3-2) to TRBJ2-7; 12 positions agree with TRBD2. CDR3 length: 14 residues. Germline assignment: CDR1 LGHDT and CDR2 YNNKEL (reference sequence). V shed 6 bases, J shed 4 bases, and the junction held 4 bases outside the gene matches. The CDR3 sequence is CASSRTSGDYEQYF. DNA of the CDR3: TGTGCCAGCAGTCGGACTAGCGGGGATTACGAGCAGTACTTC.

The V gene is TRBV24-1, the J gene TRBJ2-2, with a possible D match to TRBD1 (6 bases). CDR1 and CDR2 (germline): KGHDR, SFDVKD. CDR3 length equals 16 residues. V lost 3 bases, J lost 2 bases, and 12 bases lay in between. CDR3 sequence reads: CATSDPGTPNTGELFF. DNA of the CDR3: TGTGCCACCAGTGATCCCGGGACACCAAACACCGGGGAGCTGTTTTTT.